The 32 T cell receptor beta chains below come from one sample, sequenced in a study of cytomegalovirus exposure and HLA in healthy donors. The PCR employed 60 Vbeta primers together with 13 Jbeta primers. TCRdb keeps only in-frame clones here, not all; method: immunoSEQ multiplex PCR. The table lists 200,000 to 250,000 clones, 75% to 90% of them singletons. The sample comprised PBMCs. Receptor source: a woman in her 40s in good health and CMV-seronegative.

The chain carries TRBV6-5 and TRBJ1-2; D not certain. V dropped 4 bases and J dropped 3 bases, with 15 bases sitting between them. Looked up from germline, CDR1 is MNHEY and CDR2 is SVGAGI. This CDR3 has 15 residues. Written as DNA, the CDR3 is TGTGCCAGCAGTTTTCAGTTGGGCCGAGACTATGGCTACACCTTC. It encodes CASSFQLGRDYGYTF.

The rearrangement uses TRBV5-1 and TRBJ2-7; 8 positions agree with TRBD2. V shed 1 base, J shed 1 base, and the junction held 10 bases outside the gene matches. Germline V gene data show CDR1 as SGHRS and CDR2 as YFSETQ. This CDR3 spans 17 amino acids. The CDR3 here is CASSLRLTSGVSYEQYF. The DNA of the CDR3 is TGCGCCAGCAGCTTGCGATTAACTAGCGGAGTTTCCTACGAGCAGTACTTC.

The chain employs TRBV28 and TRBJ2-7; TRBD1 might be the D (6 bases). V lost 2 bases, J lost 2 bases, and 19 bases lay in between. The CDR3 is made up of 17 amino acids. CDR1 and CDR2 (germline): MDHEN, SYDVKM. The DNA of the CDR3 is TGTGCCAGCAGTTTAACAGGGCTGAGGATGGGGACCTACGAGCAGTACTTC. Its translation: CASSLTGLRMGTYEQYF. Together with reference TRBV28 and TRBJ2-7, the CDR3 gives the full variable domain: DVKVTQSSRYLVKRTGEKVFLECVQDMDHENMFWYRQDPGLGLRLIYFSYDVKMKEKGDIPEGYSVSREKKERFSLILESASTNQTSMYLCASSLTGLRMGTYEQYFGPGTRLTVT.

This clone was seen a handful of times. The gene calls are TRBV30 and TRBJ1-5, with 7 positions matching TRBD1. V shed 3 bases and J 0 bases; nucleotides not matched to a gene: 11. The CDR3 spans 17 residues. Germline V gives CDR1 GTSNPN, CDR2 SVGIG (reference sequence). Here the CDR3 reads CAWSLPGQTYSNQPQHF. The CDR3 DNA follows: TGTGCCTGGAGCCTCCCGGGACAGACCTATAGCAATCAGCCCCAGCATTTT. Combining the CDR3 with reference TRBV30 and TRBJ1-5 gives the whole variable domain SQTIHQWPATLVQPVGSPLSLECTVEGTSNPNLYWYRQAAGRGLQLLFYSVGIGQISSEVPQNLSASRPQDRQFILSSKKLLLSDSGFYLCAWSLPGQTYSNQPQHFGDGTRLSIL.

The rearrangement uses TRBV18 and TRBJ1-5, with a possible D match to TRBD1 (6 bases). The CDR3 is 15 residues long. Germline V gene lookup returns CDR1 KGHSH and CDR2 LQKENI. The V and J ends lost 0 bases and 7 bases respectively, with 13 bases between them. CDR3 loop: CASSPPVGAGQPQHF. CDR3 in DNA: TGTGCCAGCTCACCACCCGTGGGGGCAGGCCAGCCCCAGCATTTT.

V gene TRBV5-1 combines with J gene TRBJ1-1, with a possible D match to TRBD1 (5 bases). The CDR3 extends over 14 amino acids. Deletions cut 0 bases from V and 9 bases from J, with 15 bases between. CDR1 is SGHRS and CDR2 is YFSETQ in the germline V gene. The CDR3 bases are TGCGCCAGCAGCTTGGCACAGGCAAATGAACAAGCTTTCTTT. Amino acid sequence: CASSLAQANEQAFF. The full variable domain, in which reference TRBV5-1 and TRBJ1-1 provide the parts outside the CDR3, is KAGVTQTPRYLIKTRGQQVTLSCSPISGHRSVSWYQQTPGQGLQFLFEYFSETQRNKGNFPGRFSGRQFSNSRSEMNVSTLELGDSALYLCASSLAQANEQAFFGQGTRLTVV.

The chain uses TRBV18 and TRBJ1-1, with D maybe TRBD1 (6 bases). V gave up 4 bases and J gave up 0 bases, with 9 bases separating them. CDR1 KGHSH and CDR2 LQKENI come from the germline V gene. CDR3 length: 14 residues. The CDR3 sequence: CASSQDSLNTEAFF. CDR3 bases: TGTGCCAGCTCACAGGACAGCTTGAACACTGAAGCTTTCTTT.

This chain joins TRBV5-5 and TRBJ2-1; no clear D. CDR3 size: 13 residues. Trimming took 4 bases from V and 7 from J, leaving 12 bases between them. Germline values: CDR1 SGHKS, CDR2 YYEKEE (reference sequence). DNA of the CDR3: TGTGCCAGCAGCCTCGAGGAGAGAAATGAGCAGTTCTTC. Translated, it gives CASSLEERNEQFF.

This sequence joins TRBV7-3 and TRBJ1-6, with 8 bases that match TRBD1. V dropped 5 bases and J dropped 10; count of bases not matched to a gene: 7. The CDR3 totals 14 residues. The germline V gene has CDR1 SGHTA and CDR2 FQGTGA. In nucleotides, the CDR3 is TGTGCCAGCAGCGCGACAGGGGCTCGGTCACCCCTCCACTTT. Protein product: CASSATGARSPLHF.

The chain links TRBV5-8 to TRBJ2-1, with a possible D match to TRBD2 (5 bases). The CDR3 spans 14 residues. The V gene's germline CDR1 is SGHTS and CDR2 YDEGEE. Trimming removed 0 bases at V and 2 bases at J, with 6 bases between. CDR3 loop: CASSLGTPYNEQFF. The CDR3 DNA reads as TGTGCCAGCAGCTTGGGGACTCCCTACAATGAGCAGTTCTTC.

The rearrangement links TRBV7-9 to TRBJ1-3; TRBD1 aligns across 7 bases. V trimming: 3 bases; J trimming: 4 bases; junction bases outside the gene matches: 12. CDR3 length equals 17 residues. Germline assignment: CDR1 SEHNR and CDR2 FQNEAQ (reference sequence). CDR3 loop: CASSFRLEQGKGNTIYF. CDR3 nucleotides: TGTGCCAGCAGCTTTAGATTAGAACAGGGGAAAGGAAACACCATATATTTT.

A single count supports this clone. This chain connects TRBV19 to TRBJ1-2; D perhaps matches TRBD1 (6 bases). This CDR3 comprises 13 residues. V gave up 4 bases and J gave up 4 bases, with 10 bases separating them. Germline V gene lookup returns CDR1 LNHDA and CDR2 SQIVND (reference sequence). The CDR3 DNA reads TGTGCCAGTAGTACAGGGGACATCTATGGCTACACCTTC. Translation: CASSTGDIYGYTF.

This clone showed up just a few times. The chain's CDR3 is CASRRGQGNTEAFF. The DNA for the CDR3 is TGTGCCAGCCGCCGTGGGCAGGGTAACACTGAAGCTTTCTTT. The chain joins TRBV7-2 to TRBJ1-1; tentative D call: TRBD1 (5 bases). V was pared by 8 bases and J by 2 bases, with 15 bases between. The CDR3 totals 14 residues. Germline assignment: CDR1 SGHTA and CDR2 FQGNSA.

This chain joins TRBV7-6 and TRBJ1-3, with 7 bases matching TRBD1. CDR1 is SGHVS and CDR2 is FNYEAQ in the germline V gene. Trimming removed 5 bases from V and 0 bases from J; junction bases left unmatched: 10. The CDR3 totals 17 residues. The CDR3 DNA reads as TGTGCCAGCAGCGACCGTTGGGCAGGGGGCTCTGGAAACACCATATATTTT. Protein product: CASSDRWAGGSGNTIYF.

This clone has more than one count but fewer than ten. The rearrangement links TRBV5-5 to TRBJ1-1; 12 nucleotides agree with TRBD1. Germline V lookup: CDR1 SGHKS, CDR2 YYEKEE (reference sequence). The V gene end was trimmed by 4 bases and the J gene end by 0 bases; junction bases not matched to a gene: 7. This CDR3 is built from 17 residues. The CDR3 spells CASSLRDRGLLNTEAFF. The DNA for the CDR3 is TGTGCCAGCAGCCTCCGGGACAGGGGGCTTTTGAACACTGAAGCTTTCTTT.

The DNA of the CDR3 is TGTGCCAGCAGCTTAGCACTAGCCGTAGAGACCCAGTACTTC. Translated, it gives CASSLALAVETQYF. The gene calls are TRBV13 and TRBJ2-5, with D perhaps matching TRBD2 (6 bases). Trimming pared 1 base from V and 4 bases from J, leaving 10 bases between. Germline values: CDR1 PRHDT, CDR2 FYEKMQ (reference sequence). The CDR3 consists of 14 residues.

The chain links TRBV6-1 to TRBJ2-7; no reliable D call. CDR3 length equals 15 residues. V dropped 5 bases and J dropped 0 bases, with 14 bases sitting between them. The germline V gene encodes CDR1 MNHNS and CDR2 SASEGT. The CDR3 spells CASSPIHRSSYEQYF. CDR3 nucleotides: TGTGCCAGCAGTCCGATTCACCGGAGCTCCTACGAGCAGTACTTC.

The chain recombines TRBV28 with TRBJ1-3; TRBD1 matches 8 bases. CDR1 and CDR2 (germline): MDHEN, SYDVKM. Germline trimming cut 5 bases from V and 0 bases from J; bases unmatched to any gene: 3. The CDR3 extends over 15 amino acids. This chain's CDR3 is CASSAGGPSGNTIYF. CDR3 nucleotide sequence: TGTGCCAGCAGTGCAGGGGGCCCCTCTGGAAACACCATATATTTT.

The chain employs TRBV6-5 and TRBJ2-5; 9 positions agree with TRBD1. The CDR3 totals 16 residues. Germline values: CDR1 MNHEY, CDR2 SVGAGI. V was pared by 1 base and J by 4 bases, with 7 bases of the junction left unmatched. In nucleotides, the CDR3 is TGTGCCAGCAGTTACTTGAATCCGGGACAGGGAGAGACCCAGTACTTC. Translation: CASSYLNPGQGETQYF.

The chain links TRBV19 to TRBJ2-1, with 8 bases lining up with TRBD2. This CDR3 is 14 amino acids long. CDR1 LNHDA and CDR2 SQIVND come from the germline V gene (reference sequence). Germline trimming cut 2 bases from V and 9 bases from J; bases unmatched to any gene: 6. For the CDR3, the DNA is TGTGCCAGTAGTATACTAGCCGGGAGGGTTGAGCAGTTCTTC. Residues: CASSILAGRVEQFF. The full variable domain, in which reference TRBV19 and TRBJ2-1 provide the parts outside the CDR3, is DGGITQSPKYLFRKEGQNVTLSCEQNLNHDAMYWYRQDPGQGLRLIYYSQIVNDFQKGDIAEGYSVSREKKESFPLTVTSAQKNPTAFYLCASSILAGRVEQFFGPGTRLTVL.

The rearrangement uses TRBV18 and TRBJ2-7; no definite D call. The CDR3 length is 13 residues. With 0 bases removed from V and 6 bases from J, the gap between germline ends came to 9 bases. Looked up from germline, CDR1 is KGHSH and CDR2 is LQKENI. The CDR3 loop reads CASSPPPGTEQYF. CDR3 sequence (DNA): TGTGCCAGCTCACCACCCCCAGGCACCGAGCAGTACTTC.

V gene TRBV28 combines with J gene TRBJ2-7; unclear D gene. The CDR3 has 14 amino acids. V gave up 7 bases and J gave up 4 bases, with 17 bases separating them. CDR1 is MDHEN, CDR2 SYDVKM, per germline. CDR3 nucleotides: TGTGCCAGCAAGGATGCAGGCCAATGGTACGAGCAGTACTTC. Translated: CASKDAGQWYEQYF.

The chain recombines TRBV5-1 with TRBJ2-2; D not resolved. Trimming removed 1 base from V and 7 bases from J, with 11 bases in between. Germline V gene sequence: CDR1 SGHRS, CDR2 YFSETQ. The CDR3 consists of 14 residues. This CDR3 is CASSLLRSSGELFF. The DNA of the CDR3 is TGCGCCAGCAGCTTGCTCAGATCCAGCGGGGAGCTGTTTTTT.

The V call is TRBV27, the J call TRBJ2-7; 12 bases fit TRBD2. CDR3 length: 14 amino acids. Germline-derived CDR1 and CDR2 are MNHEY and SMNVEV (reference sequence). J was trimmed by 4 bases and V by 6 bases; bases with no gene match: 4. The CDR3 region has the DNA TGTGCCAGCAGCGCTAGCGGGAGGGTGTACGAGCAGTACTTC. The encoded protein is CASSASGRVYEQYF.

The chain couples TRBV10-3 to TRBJ2-1; 10 bases are shared with TRBD2. Germline V lookup: CDR1 ENHRY, CDR2 SYGVKD. J was trimmed by 6 bases and V by 2 bases; bases with no gene match: 4. The CDR3 spans 15 residues. For the CDR3, the DNA is TGTGCCATCAGTGAGGAAGCGGGAGGGCCCAATGAGCAGTTCTTC. It yields the protein CAISEEAGGPNEQFF.

This chain joins TRBV11-2 and TRBJ2-1; D perhaps matches TRBD2 (6 bases). Germline values: CDR1 SGHAT, CDR2 FQNNGV. The germline V and J ends were trimmed by 5 bases and 9 bases, with 11 bases remaining between them. This CDR3 is built from 12 residues. The CDR3: CASSPGRGEQFF. CDR3 nucleotides: TGTGCCAGCAGCCCTGGGCGGGGTGAGCAGTTCTTC. The complete variable domain, with remaining parts taken from reference TRBV11-2 and TRBJ2-1, reads EAGVAQSPRYKIIEKRQSVAFWCNPISGHATLYWYQQILGQGPKLLIQFQNNGVVDDSQLPKDRFSAERLKGVDSTLKIQPAKLEDSAVYLCASSPGRGEQFFGPGTRLTVL.

This clone was seen only once. The chain carries TRBV20-1 and TRBJ2-7; unclear D gene. V was pared by 3 bases and J by 4 bases, with 7 bases between. There are 11 residues in the CDR3. Germline lookup yields CDR1 DFQATT and CDR2 SNEGSKA (reference sequence). The CDR3: CSARRLYEQYF. The CDR3 DNA reads TGCAGTGCTAGGAGACTTTACGAGCAGTACTTC.

The chain couples TRBV29-1 to TRBJ1-2, with TRBD1 as a possible D gene (5 bases). The CDR3 loop spans 13 amino acids. Germline assignment: CDR1 SQVTM and CDR2 ANQGSEA. V lost 3 bases and J lost 4, with 12 bases in between. The DNA for the CDR3 is TGCAGCGTTGAGCAGGGTCACGGCTATGGCTACACCTTC. Amino acid sequence: CSVEQGHGYGYTF.

The rearrangement uses TRBV4-1 and TRBJ2-1; a possible D gene is TRBD2 (6 bases). This CDR3 is built from 18 residues. CDR1 and CDR2 (germline): MGHRA, YSYEKL. V lost 4 bases and J 0 bases, leaving 19 bases between the germline ends. Written as DNA, the CDR3 is TGCGCCAGCAGCCGACCTTCCTCGAGCGGGCGCTCCTACAATGAGCAGTTCTTC. Its protein product is CASSRPSSSGRSYNEQFF.

The genes are TRBV28 and TRBJ1-3; TRBD1 is a possible D gene (5 bases). The germline V gene encodes CDR1 MDHEN and CDR2 SYDVKM. The V end lost 2 bases, the J end lost 8 bases, and 10 bases lay between the germline ends. This CDR3 is built from 13 residues. This CDR3 is CASSLRGVDTIYF. CDR3 sequence (DNA): TGTGCCAGCAGTTTACGGGGGGTAGACACCATATATTTT.

V gene TRBV19 combines with J gene TRBJ1-1; D gene ambiguous. Germline V gene data show CDR1 as LNHDA and CDR2 as SQIVND (reference sequence). The CDR3 is 15 amino acids. Trimming stripped 7 bases from V and 5 bases from J, with 20 bases between. Here the CDR3 reads CASKEGSRRWTEAFF. CDR3 bases: TGTGCCAGTAAGGAGGGCTCCCGCAGGTGGACTGAAGCTTTCTTT.

This clone was observed once. Other DNA sequences of this sample code for an identical CDR3. This chain uses TRBV5-1 with TRBJ2-1; D possibly corresponds to TRBD1 (5 bases). V lost 2 bases and J lost 8, with 8 bases in between. The CDR3 covers 12 residues. Germline lookup yields CDR1 SGHRS and CDR2 YFSETQ. The CDR3 DNA is TGCGCCAGCAGCTTAGGGGCTTATGAGCAGTTCTTC. It encodes CASSLGAYEQFF.